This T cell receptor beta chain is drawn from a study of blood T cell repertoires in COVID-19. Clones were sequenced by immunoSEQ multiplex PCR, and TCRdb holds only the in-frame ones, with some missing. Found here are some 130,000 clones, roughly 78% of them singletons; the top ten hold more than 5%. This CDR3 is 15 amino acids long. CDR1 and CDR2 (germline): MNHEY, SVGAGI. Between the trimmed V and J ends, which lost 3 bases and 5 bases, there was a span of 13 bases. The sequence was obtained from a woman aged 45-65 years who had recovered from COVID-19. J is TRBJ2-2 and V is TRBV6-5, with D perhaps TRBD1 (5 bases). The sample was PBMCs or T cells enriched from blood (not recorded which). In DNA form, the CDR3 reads TGTGCCAGCAGTTATGAAGGGGTCGGGACCGGGGAGCTGTTTTTT. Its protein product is CASSYEGVGTGELFF.